Here is one TCR beta chain with its context. There is no known antigen for this receptor. Base qualities were left out, and no much larger clone turns up one base away. The donors were included in the validation cohort of 90 to 150 subjects, a group kept apart from the roughly 610-subject first cohort. The CDR3 measures 13 amino acids from cysteine to phenylalanine. Just CDR3 DNA is preserved here, 39 bases in frame from base 1. Sequences MNHEY (CDR1) and SVGAGI (CDR2) are obtained from the germline V gene. The trim is 4 bases for V and 6 bases for J, with a gap of 10 bases between the germline ends. These data are taken from a study of cytomegalovirus exposure and HLA in healthy donors (dated by TCRdb to about 2017). As for the study more broadly: According to a later analysis, the approximately 120 validation repertoires were produced on the same platform as the 666 repertoires of the first cohort. The aim of the study was to test whether cataloging public T cell receptors could identify signatures of past pathogen exposure. Besides the first cohort of around 670 subjects, a separate validation cohort made up of roughly 120 different subjects was used. High-throughput TCR immunosequencing, statistical association of individual TCRs with disease status, and machine learning were combined to predict cytomegalovirus infection status.

The library was obtained by the immunoSEQ multiplex PCR assay. The paper's processing steps were these. A statistical classification framework was built for diagnosing cytomegalovirus status from the catalog of TCR beta chain sequences. Held by TCRdb, this immuneACCESS table contains in-frame sequences only and omits some clones. Under half of the omission traces to an unresolved V gene where checked; the cause of the rest is unknown. The V and J calls and clone size were taken over from that table, and D and trimming were inferred from the DNA. The sample table contains around 100,000 clones; only one count was recorded for 85% of them. The biggest ten clones account for approximately 20% of the sample. Beyond this particular receptor, the publication reports: In a later analysis, TCRs clustered in the first cohort were found to also tend to co-occur in the approximately 120 validation repertoires, with 94% of cluster scores above 0. The classifier was reported to diagnose cytomegalovirus status with high specificity and sensitivity in both the original and validation cohorts. In vitro tests confirmed that three of the cytomegalovirus-associated TCR beta chains recognize cytomegalovirus antigens. In the study, about 150 TCR beta chains were listed as associated with cytomegalovirus. Most TCR sequences were observed very rarely across donors, whereas some public TCRs were present in many individuals. All 120 or so repertoires were used to score co-occurrence in the validation cohort in a later analysis, because that analysis had no HLA typing for the cohort. The authors suggested that the approach could potentially be extended to other disease states and immunological phenotypes.

The chain is assembled from TRBV6-5 and TRBJ2-1, with no confidently assigned D gene. The sample comprised PBMCs. This receptor was identified in a man younger than 35 in good health and CMV-seropositive. The base sequence is TGTGCCAGCAGTTCCCCCAGTTTCAATGAGCAGTTCTTC. Its coded protein is CASSSPSFNEQFF.